The sequence of this TCR beta chain was determined in a study of T cell responses to AZD1222 COVID-19 vaccine. Study conclusions and caveats: AZD1222 recipients seropositive at baseline numbered only 5 or 6. Donors skewed white British and female; clonal diversity was possibly underestimated.

The V gene lost 5 bases and the J gene lost 1 base, with 11 bases spanning the gap. The V gene's germline CDR1 is MNHEY and CDR2 SVGAGI. CDR3 size: 14 residues. Produced via immunoSEQ multiplex PCR; TCRdb's table is partial and in-frame only. The data hold some 190,000 clones, with approximately 92% observed a single time. On this clone: Its antigen is unknown.

The sample was peripheral blood, taken on day 0 of AZD1222 vaccination. The chain uses TRBV6-5 and TRBJ1-1; D unresolved. This clonotype was sampled from an adult in good health. The CDR3 loop reads CASSPGGENTEAFF. CDR3 nucleotides: TGTGCCAGCAGTCCCGGTGGGGAGAACACTGAAGCTTTCTTT.